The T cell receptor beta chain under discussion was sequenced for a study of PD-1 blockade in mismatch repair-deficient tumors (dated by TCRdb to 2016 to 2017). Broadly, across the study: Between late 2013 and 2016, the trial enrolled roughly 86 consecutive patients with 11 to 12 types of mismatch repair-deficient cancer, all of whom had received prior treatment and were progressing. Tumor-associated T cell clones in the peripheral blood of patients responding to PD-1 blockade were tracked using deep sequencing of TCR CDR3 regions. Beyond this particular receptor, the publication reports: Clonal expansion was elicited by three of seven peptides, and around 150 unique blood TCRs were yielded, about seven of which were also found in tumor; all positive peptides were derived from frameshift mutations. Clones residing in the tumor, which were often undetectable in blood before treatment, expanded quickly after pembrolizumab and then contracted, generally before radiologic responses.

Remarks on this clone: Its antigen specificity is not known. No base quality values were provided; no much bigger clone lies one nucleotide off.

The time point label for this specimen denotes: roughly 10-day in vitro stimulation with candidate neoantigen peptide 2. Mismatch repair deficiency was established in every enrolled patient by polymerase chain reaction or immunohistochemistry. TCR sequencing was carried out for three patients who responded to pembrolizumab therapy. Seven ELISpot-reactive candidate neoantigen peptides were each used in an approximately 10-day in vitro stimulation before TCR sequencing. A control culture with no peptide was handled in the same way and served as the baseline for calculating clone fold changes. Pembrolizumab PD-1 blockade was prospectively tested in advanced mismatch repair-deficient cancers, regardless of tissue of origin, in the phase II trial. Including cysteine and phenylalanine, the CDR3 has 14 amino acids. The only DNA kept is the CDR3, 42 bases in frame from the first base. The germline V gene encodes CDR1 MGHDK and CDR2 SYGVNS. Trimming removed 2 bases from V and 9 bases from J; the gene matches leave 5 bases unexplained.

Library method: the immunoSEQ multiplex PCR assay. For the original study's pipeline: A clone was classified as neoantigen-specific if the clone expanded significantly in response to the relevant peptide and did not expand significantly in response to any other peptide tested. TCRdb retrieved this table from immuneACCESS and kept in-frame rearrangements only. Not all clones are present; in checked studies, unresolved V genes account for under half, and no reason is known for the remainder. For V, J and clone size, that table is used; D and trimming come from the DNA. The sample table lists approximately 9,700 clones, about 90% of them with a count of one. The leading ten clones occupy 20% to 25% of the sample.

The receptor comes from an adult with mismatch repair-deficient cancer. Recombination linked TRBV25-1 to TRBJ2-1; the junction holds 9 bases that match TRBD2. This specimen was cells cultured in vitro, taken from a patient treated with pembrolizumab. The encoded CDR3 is CASSEGGRDGEQFF. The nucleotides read TGTGCCAGCAGTGAAGGCGGGAGGGACGGTGAGCAGTTCTTC.